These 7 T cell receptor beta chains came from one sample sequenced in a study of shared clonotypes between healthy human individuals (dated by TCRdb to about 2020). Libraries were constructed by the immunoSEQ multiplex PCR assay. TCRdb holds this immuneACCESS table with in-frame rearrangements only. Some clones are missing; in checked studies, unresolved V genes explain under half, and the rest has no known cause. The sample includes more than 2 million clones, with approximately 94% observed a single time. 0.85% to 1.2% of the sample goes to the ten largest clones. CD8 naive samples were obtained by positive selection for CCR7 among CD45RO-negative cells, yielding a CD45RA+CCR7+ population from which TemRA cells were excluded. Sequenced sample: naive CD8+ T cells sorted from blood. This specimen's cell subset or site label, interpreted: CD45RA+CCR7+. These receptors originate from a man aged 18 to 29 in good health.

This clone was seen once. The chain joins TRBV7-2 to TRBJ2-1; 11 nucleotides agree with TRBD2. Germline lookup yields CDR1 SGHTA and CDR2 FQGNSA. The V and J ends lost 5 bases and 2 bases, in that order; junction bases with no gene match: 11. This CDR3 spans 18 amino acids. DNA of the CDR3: TGTGCCAGCAGCCTACCTAGAGCGGGACTAGCGGCCTACAATGAGCAGTTCTTC. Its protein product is CASSLPRAGLAAYNEQFF.

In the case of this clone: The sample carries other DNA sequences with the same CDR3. Here the CDR3 DNA reads TGCGCCAGCAGCCCGGGACAGGGTAGCTCCTACGAGCAGTACTTC. Translating gives CASSPGQGSSYEQYF. The V gene is TRBV4-1, the J gene TRBJ2-7, with TRBD1 matching over 9 bases. This CDR3 spans 15 amino acids. V was pared by 4 bases and J by 0 bases, with 4 bases of the junction left unmatched. Germline CDR1 is MGHRA and CDR2 is YSYEKL.

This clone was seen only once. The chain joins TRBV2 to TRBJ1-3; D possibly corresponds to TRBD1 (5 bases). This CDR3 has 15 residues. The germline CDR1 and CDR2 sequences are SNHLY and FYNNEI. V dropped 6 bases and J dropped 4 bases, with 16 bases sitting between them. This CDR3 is CASRSDPGTGNTIYF. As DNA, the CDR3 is TGTGCCAGCAGAAGTGACCCGGGGACGGGAAACACCATATATTTT.

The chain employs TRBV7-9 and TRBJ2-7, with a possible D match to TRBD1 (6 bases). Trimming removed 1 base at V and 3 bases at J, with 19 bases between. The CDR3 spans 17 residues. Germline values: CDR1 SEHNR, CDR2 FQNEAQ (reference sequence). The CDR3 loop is CASSLGYGQPLVYEQYF. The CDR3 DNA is TGTGCCAGCAGCTTAGGATATGGACAGCCCTTGGTCTACGAGCAGTACTTC.

CDR3 bases: TGCAGCGTGGGACCGGGACAGGGGGCATCACTAGCGGGAGGGCCCTCCTACAATGAGCAGTTCTTC. Its protein product is CSVGPGQGASLAGGPSYNEQFF. This chain joins TRBV29-1 and TRBJ2-1, with a tentative D call TRBD2 (13 bases). Germline V gene data show CDR1 as SQVTM and CDR2 as ANQGSEA. V gave up 6 bases and J gave up 0 bases, with 36 bases separating them. This CDR3 is 22 amino acids long.

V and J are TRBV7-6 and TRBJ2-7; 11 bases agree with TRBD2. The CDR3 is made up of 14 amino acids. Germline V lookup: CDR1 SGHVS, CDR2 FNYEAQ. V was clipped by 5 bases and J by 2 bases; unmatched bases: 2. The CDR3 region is CASSELAGAYEQYF. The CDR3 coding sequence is TGTGCCAGCAGCGAACTAGCGGGAGCCTACGAGCAGTACTTC.

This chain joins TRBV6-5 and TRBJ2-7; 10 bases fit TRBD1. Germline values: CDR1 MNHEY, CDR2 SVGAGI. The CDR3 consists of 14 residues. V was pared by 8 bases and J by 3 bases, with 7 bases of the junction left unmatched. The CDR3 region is CASGTTGGGYEQYF. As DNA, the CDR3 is TGTGCCAGCGGAACGACAGGGGGCGGCTACGAGCAGTACTTC.